The text below deals with one T cell receptor beta chain. Which antigen it targets is not known. Base qualities are not at hand, and no much larger clone is one base apart. This specimen belongs to a study of blood T cell repertoires in COVID-19 (dated by TCRdb to 2018 to 2021). About the full investigation: Samples covering the acute and convalescent phases of COVID-19 were provided by collaborators in the United States, Italy and Spain. The prospective study material was composed of cDNA or gDNA derived from T cells, B-cell-depleted T cells, or PBMCs. Deeply sampled blood TCRbeta repertoires from subjects exposed to, actively infected with, or recovered from COVID-19 were included in the dataset. The repertoires were released in a freely available public database meant as a resource for research on the immune response to SARS-CoV-2. The samples were drawn from the first 160 participants of the ongoing ImmuneRACE study and from 1,254 subjects provided by 6 global collaborators. A de-identified subject ID, COVID-19 status, age in years and sex were almost always included in the sample metadata. Where available, HLA class I and class II types were taken from metadata supplied by the sample provider and were not determined by assay-based typing. Beyond this particular receptor, the publication reports: The quantity of clinical and demographic metadata differed by source and by participant and was supplied without curation.

Trimmed from V: 2 bases; trimmed from J: 6 bases; junction bases lacking a gene match: 4. CDR1 and CDR2 are read off the germline V gene (reference sequence) as SGHNT and YYREEE. The CDR3 goes from the cysteine to the phenylalanine over 14 residues. Only CDR3 DNA remains: 42 bases, in frame from the first base. Participants in the prospective study were aged about 18 to 95 years, lived in under 30 United States geographic areas, and enrolled through a virtual design. Cohort assignment in the prospective study relied on participant-reported clinical history from a screening survey and a study questionnaire. In the prospective study, whole blood, serum and a nasopharyngeal or oropharyngeal swab were collected from each participant by mobile phlebotomists. Participants in the prospective study had the option to provide additional blood draws and questionnaires over a roughly 2-month period. Blood samples from the prospective study were shipped frozen or at room temperature prior to DNA extraction.

TCRbeta CDR3 regions were amplified from genomic DNA by means of the immunoSEQ Assay, a bias-controlled multiplex PCR. As for how the authors treated the data: Within the assay, amplification of reference gene primers was used to estimate how many nucleated cells each sample contained. To quantify the absolute abundance of each unique TCRbeta CDR3 rearrangement, sequence reads were collapsed and filtered. For each sample, productive Simpson clonality was calculated as the square root of Simpson's diversity index over productive rearrangements. TCRdb took this table from immuneACCESS and kept in-frame rearrangements with V and J called. Such tables lack part of the clones; where checked against another copy, unresolved V genes explain under half of the gap, and the rest is unexplained. V and J calls plus clone size are reproduced from that table; the DNA served to infer D and trimming. Recorded for this sample are hundreds of thousands of clones; 75% to 85% of them occurred a single time. The leading ten clones occupy over 7.5% of the sample.

This TCR came from a woman aged 45-59 years with acute COVID-19. The chain couples TRBV5-4 to TRBJ2-3; 9 bases in between match TRBD2. Sequenced: PBMCs or T cells enriched from blood (not recorded which). Read as DNA, the sequence is TGTGCCAGCAGCTTCAGCGGGGGGAAGGATACGCAGTATTTT. Translated, it reads CASSFSGGKDTQYF.